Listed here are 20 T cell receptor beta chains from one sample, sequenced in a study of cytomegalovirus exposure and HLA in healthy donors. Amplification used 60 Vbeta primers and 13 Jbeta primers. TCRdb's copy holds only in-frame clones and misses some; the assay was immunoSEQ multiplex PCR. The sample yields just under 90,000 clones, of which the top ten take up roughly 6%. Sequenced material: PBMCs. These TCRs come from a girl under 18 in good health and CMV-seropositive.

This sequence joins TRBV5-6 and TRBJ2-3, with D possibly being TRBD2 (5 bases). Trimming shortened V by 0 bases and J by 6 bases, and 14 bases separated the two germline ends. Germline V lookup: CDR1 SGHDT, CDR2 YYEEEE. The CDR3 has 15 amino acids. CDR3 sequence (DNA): TGTGCCAGCAGCTTGGTCCATCCGGAGGACGATACGCAGTATTTT. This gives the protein CASSLVHPEDDTQYF.

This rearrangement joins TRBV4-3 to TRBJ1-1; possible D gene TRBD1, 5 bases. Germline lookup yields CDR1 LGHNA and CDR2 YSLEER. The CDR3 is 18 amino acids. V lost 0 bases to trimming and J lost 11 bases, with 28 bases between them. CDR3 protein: CASSQEIDMRGPEGWAFF. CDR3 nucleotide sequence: TGCGCCAGCAGCCAAGAGATAGATATGCGGGGACCCGAGGGTTGGGCTTTCTTT.

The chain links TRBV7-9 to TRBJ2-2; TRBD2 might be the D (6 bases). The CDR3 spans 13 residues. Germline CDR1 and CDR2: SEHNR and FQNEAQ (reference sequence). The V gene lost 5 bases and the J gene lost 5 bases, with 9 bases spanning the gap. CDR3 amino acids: CASSPGGTGELFF. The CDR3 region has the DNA TGTGCCAGCAGCCCTGGGGGGACCGGGGAGCTGTTTTTT.

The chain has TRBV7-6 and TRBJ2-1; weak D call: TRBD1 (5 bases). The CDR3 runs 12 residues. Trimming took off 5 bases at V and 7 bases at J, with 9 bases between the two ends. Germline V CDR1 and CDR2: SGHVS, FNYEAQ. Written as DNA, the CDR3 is TGTGCCAGCAGCAGCAGGGAAAATGAGCAGTTCTTC. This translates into CASSSRENEQFF.

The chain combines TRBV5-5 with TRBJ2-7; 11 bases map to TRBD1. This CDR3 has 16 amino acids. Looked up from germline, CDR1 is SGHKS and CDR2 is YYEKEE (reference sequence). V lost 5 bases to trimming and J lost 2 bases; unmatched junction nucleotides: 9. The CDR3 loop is CASSPTPGQGAYEQYF. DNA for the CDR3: TGTGCCAGCAGTCCTACTCCGGGACAGGGGGCCTACGAGCAGTACTTC.

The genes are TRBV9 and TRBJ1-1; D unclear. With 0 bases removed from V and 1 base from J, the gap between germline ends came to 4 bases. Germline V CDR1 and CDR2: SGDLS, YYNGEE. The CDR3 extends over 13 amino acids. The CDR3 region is CASSVGRNTEAFF. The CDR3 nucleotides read TGTGCCAGCAGCGTAGGCAGGAACACTGAAGCTTTCTTT.

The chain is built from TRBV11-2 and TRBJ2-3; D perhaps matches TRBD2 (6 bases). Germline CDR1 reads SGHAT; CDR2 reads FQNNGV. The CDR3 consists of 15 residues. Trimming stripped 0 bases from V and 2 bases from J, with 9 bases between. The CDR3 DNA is TGTGCCAGCAGCTTAGAGGGGGGTTTCACAGATACGCAGTATTTT. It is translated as CASSLEGGFTDTQYF.

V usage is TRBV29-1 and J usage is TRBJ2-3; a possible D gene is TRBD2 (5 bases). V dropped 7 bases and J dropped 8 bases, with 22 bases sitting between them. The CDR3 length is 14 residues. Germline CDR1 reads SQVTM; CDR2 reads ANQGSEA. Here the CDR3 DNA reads TGCAGCGCCATCGGCGGTAGGGCGAGGGTTACGCAGTATTTT. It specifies CSAIGGRARVTQYF.

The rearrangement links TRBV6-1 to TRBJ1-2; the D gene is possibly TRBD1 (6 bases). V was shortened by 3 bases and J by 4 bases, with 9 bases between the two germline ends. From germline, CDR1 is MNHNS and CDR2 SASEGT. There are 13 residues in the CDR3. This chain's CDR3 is CASSEDSIYGYTF. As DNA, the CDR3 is TGTGCCAGCAGTGAGGACAGTATCTATGGCTACACCTTC.

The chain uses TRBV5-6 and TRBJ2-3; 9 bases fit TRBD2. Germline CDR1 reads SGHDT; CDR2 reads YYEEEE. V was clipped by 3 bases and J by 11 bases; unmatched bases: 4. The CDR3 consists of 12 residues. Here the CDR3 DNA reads TGTGCCAGCAGCTCTGTAGCGGGGGAGCAGTATTTT. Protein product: CASSSVAGEQYF.

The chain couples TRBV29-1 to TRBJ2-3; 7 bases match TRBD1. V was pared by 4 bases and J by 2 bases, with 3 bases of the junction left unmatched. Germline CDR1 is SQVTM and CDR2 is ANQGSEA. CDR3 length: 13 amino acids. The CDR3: CSVATGTTDTQYF. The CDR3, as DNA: TGCAGCGTTGCGACAGGGACCACAGATACGCAGTATTTT.

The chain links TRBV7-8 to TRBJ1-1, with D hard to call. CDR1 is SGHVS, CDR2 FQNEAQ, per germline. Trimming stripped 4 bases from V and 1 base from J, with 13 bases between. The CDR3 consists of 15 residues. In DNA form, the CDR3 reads TGTGCCAGCAGCTCCAGATTGGTCAGGAACACTGAAGCTTTCTTT. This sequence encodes CASSSRLVRNTEAFF. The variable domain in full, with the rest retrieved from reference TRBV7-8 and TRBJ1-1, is GAGVSQSPRYKVAKRGQDVALRCDPISGHVSLFWYQQALGQGPEFLTYFQNEAQLDKSGLPSDRFFAERPEGSVSTLKIQRTQQEDSAVYLCASSSRLVRNTEAFFGQGTRLTVV.

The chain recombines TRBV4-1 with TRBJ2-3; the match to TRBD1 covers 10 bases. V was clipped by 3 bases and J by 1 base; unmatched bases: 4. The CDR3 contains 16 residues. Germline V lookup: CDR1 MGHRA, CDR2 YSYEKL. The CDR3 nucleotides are TGCGCCAGCAGCCATGAGACAGGGGGCGGCACAGATACGCAGTATTTT. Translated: CASSHETGGGTDTQYF.

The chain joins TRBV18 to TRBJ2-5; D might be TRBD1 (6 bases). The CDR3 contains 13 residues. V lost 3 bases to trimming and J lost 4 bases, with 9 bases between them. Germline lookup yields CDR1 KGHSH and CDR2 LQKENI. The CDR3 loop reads CASSPGHRETQYF. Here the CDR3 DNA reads TGTGCCAGCTCACCGGGACACAGAGAGACCCAGTACTTC.

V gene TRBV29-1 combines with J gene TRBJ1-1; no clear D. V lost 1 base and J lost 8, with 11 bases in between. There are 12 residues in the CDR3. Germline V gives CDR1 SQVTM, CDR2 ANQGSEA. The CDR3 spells CSVEVSGWEAFF. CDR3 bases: TGCAGCGTTGAAGTGTCCGGGTGGGAAGCTTTCTTT.

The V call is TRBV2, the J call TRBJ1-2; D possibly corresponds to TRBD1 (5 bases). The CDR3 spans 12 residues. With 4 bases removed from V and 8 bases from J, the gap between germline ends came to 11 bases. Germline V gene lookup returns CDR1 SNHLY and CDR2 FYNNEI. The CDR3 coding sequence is TGTGCCAGCAGTGCGACAGTACAAGGCTACACCTTC. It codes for CASSATVQGYTF.

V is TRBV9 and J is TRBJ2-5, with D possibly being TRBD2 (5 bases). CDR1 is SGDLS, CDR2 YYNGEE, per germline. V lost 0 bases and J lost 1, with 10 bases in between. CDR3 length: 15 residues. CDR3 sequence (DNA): TGTGCCAGCAGCGTAGGCGGGTCTCCCCAAGAGACCCAGTACTTC. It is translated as CASSVGGSPQETQYF. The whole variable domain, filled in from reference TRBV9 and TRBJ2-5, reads DSGVTQTPKHLITATGQRVTLRCSPRSGDLSVYWYQQSLDQGLQFLIQYYNGEERAKGNILERFSAQQFPDLHSELNLSSLELGDSALYFCASSVGGSPQETQYFGPGTRLLVL.

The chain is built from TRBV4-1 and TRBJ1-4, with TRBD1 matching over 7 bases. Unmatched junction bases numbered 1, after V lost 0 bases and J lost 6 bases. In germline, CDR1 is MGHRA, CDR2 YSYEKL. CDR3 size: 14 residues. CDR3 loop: CASSQDRGDEKLFF. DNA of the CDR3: TGCGCCAGCAGCCAAGACAGGGGGGATGAAAAACTGTTTTTT.

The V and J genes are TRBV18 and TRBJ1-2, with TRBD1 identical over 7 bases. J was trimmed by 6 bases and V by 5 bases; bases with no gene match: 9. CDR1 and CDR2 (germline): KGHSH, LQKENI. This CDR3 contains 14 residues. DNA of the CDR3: TGTGCCAGCTCAACAGGAGACAGGGTTAATGGCTACACCTTC. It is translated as CASSTGDRVNGYTF.

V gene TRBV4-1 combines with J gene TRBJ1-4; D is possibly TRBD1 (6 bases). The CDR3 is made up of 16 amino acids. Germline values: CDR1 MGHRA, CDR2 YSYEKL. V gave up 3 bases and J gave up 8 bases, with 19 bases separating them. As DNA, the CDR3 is TGCGCCAGCAGCCAGAGACCAAAGGGGGGGGACGAAAAACTGTTTTTT. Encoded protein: CASSQRPKGGDEKLFF.